Listed below are T cell receptor beta chains from one sample, sequenced in a study of blood T cell repertoires in COVID-19. Clones were read by immunoSEQ multiplex PCR, and TCRdb kept only the in-frame ones, dropping some. The data hold about 190,000 clones, with about 83% observed a single time. Sample: PBMCs or T cells enriched from blood (not recorded which). The origin of the receptors is a woman aged 25-40 years who had been exposed to COVID-19. Each CDR3 is given with its conserved first and last residue. Each record gives: V gene, D gene, J gene, clone size, CDR3 protein, CDR3 DNA. The D gene is left open where the match is weak. Size is stated for part of the rows, as once, few or many counts, or as a class when the clone is expanded.

v_call: TRBV19; d_call: -; j_call: TRBJ1-1; clone_size: -; cdr3_aa: CASSDGSIGDTEAFF; cdr3_nt: TGTGCCAGTAGCGACGGATCGATCGGGGACACTGAAGCTTTCTTT
v_call: TRBV19; d_call: -; j_call: TRBJ1-4; clone_size: -; cdr3_aa: CASSIQTVGGEKLFF; cdr3_nt: TGTGCCAGTAGTATCCAGACAGTGGGAGGAGAAAAACTGTTTTTT
v_call: TRBV5-1; d_call: TRBD1; j_call: TRBJ2-1; clone_size: -; cdr3_aa: CASSVGTVNNEQFF; cdr3_nt: TGCGCCAGCAGTGTAGGGACAGTTAACAATGAGCAGTTCTTC
v_call: TRBV3-1/TRBV3-2; d_call: TRBD1; j_call: TRBJ1-5; clone_size: few; cdr3_aa: CASSRGTGGNQPQHF; cdr3_nt: TGTGCCAGCAGCCGAGGGACAGGGGGCAATCAGCCCCAGCATTTT
v_call: TRBV4-3; d_call: TRBD2; j_call: TRBJ2-1; clone_size: -; cdr3_aa: CASSQGGTSTYNEQFF; cdr3_nt: TGCGCCAGCAGCCAGGGGGGGACTTCGACCTACAATGAGCAGTTCTTC
v_call: TRBV7-3; d_call: -; j_call: TRBJ1-1; clone_size: -; cdr3_aa: CASSRGGEAFF; cdr3_nt: TGTGCCAGCAGTCGCGGTGGTGAAGCTTTCTTT
v_call: TRBV29-1; d_call: -; j_call: TRBJ1-2; clone_size: -; cdr3_aa: CSVEEQGSFTF; cdr3_nt: TGCAGCGTGGAGGAACAGGGTTCTTTTACCTTC
v_call: TRBV7-6; d_call: TRBD1; j_call: TRBJ1-3; clone_size: -; cdr3_aa: CASSPWTGAGNTIYF; cdr3_nt: TGTGCCAGCAGCCCATGGACAGGGGCTGGAAACACCATATATTTT
v_call: TRBV7-2; d_call: TRBD1; j_call: TRBJ1-1; clone_size: -; cdr3_aa: CASSFGGQGFINTEAFF; cdr3_nt: TGTGCCAGCAGCTTTGGTGGACAGGGGTTCATTAACACTGAAGCTTTCTTT
v_call: TRBV5-1; d_call: TRBD1; j_call: TRBJ2-5; clone_size: -; cdr3_aa: CASSLGGRQGRQETQYF; cdr3_nt: TGCGCCAGCAGCTTGGGGGGCAGACAGGGGAGGCAAGAGACCCAGTACTTC
v_call: TRBV7-7; d_call: TRBD1; j_call: TRBJ2-7; clone_size: -; cdr3_aa: CASSLFRDRASYEQYF; cdr3_nt: TGTGCCAGCAGCCTATTCCGGGACAGGGCATCCTACGAGCAGTACTTC
v_call: TRBV11-2; d_call: TRBD1; j_call: TRBJ2-2; clone_size: -; cdr3_aa: CASSLATGGLTGELFF; cdr3_nt: TGTGCCAGCAGCTTAGCGACAGGGGGCCTTACCGGGGAGCTGTTTTTT
v_call: TRBV4-3; d_call: -; j_call: TRBJ1-2; clone_size: -; cdr3_aa: CASSPGETADYGYIF; cdr3_nt: TGCGCCAGCAGCCCCGGGGAGACAGCGGACTATGGCTACATCTTC
v_call: TRBV27; d_call: TRBD1; j_call: TRBJ2-3; clone_size: -; cdr3_aa: CASSLTGRGTDTQYF; cdr3_nt: TGTGCCAGCAGTTTGACAGGGCGGGGCACAGATACGCAGTATTTT
v_call: TRBV3-1/TRBV3-2; d_call: TRBD1; j_call: TRBJ1-2; clone_size: -; cdr3_aa: CASSAWDRVNGYTF; cdr3_nt: TGTGCCAGCAGCGCGTGGGACAGGGTTAATGGCTACACCTTC
v_call: TRBV24-1; d_call: TRBD1; j_call: TRBJ2-7; clone_size: -; cdr3_aa: CATSDFKQGDSYEQYF; cdr3_nt: TGTGCCACCAGTGATTTCAAACAGGGGGACTCCTACGAGCAGTACTTC
v_call: TRBV27; d_call: TRBD2; j_call: TRBJ2-7; clone_size: -; cdr3_aa: CASRLPGPGGEQYF; cdr3_nt: TGTGCCAGCAGGTTACCCGGGCCGGGAGGCGAGCAGTACTTC
v_call: TRBV12-3/TRBV12-4; d_call: -; j_call: TRBJ2-3; clone_size: -; cdr3_aa: CASSWASGDTQYF; cdr3_nt: TGTGCCAGCAGTTGGGCCTCAGGAGATACGCAGTATTTT
v_call: TRBV6-6; d_call: TRBD1; j_call: TRBJ1-2; clone_size: -; cdr3_aa: CASIRGQGIYGYTF; cdr3_nt: TGTGCCAGCATAAGGGGGCAGGGGATCTATGGCTACACCTTC
v_call: TRBV4-3; d_call: -; j_call: TRBJ2-1; clone_size: -; cdr3_aa: CASSQERQAYNEQFF; cdr3_nt: TGCGCCAGCAGCCAAGAGAGACAGGCCTACAATGAGCAGTTCTTC
v_call: TRBV6-6; d_call: -; j_call: TRBJ1-2; clone_size: -; cdr3_aa: CASSPPGEYGYTF; cdr3_nt: TGTGCCAGCAGTCCACCAGGGGAGTATGGCTACACCTTC
v_call: TRBV7-9; d_call: -; j_call: TRBJ2-1; clone_size: -; cdr3_aa: CASSLAVGLLTYNEQFF; cdr3_nt: TGTGCCAGCAGCTTAGCGGTCGGTCTTTTGACCTACAATGAGCAGTTCTTC
v_call: TRBV5-5; d_call: TRBD1; j_call: TRBJ1-1; clone_size: few; cdr3_aa: CASSTETGANTEAFF; cdr3_nt: TGTGCCAGCAGCACCGAGACAGGGGCGAACACTGAAGCTTTCTTT
v_call: TRBV2; d_call: -; j_call: TRBJ2-3; clone_size: medium-sized; cdr3_aa: CASSDPAGDTQYF; cdr3_nt: TGTGCCAGCAGTGATCCCGCGGGAGATACGCAGTATTTT
v_call: TRBV18; d_call: TRBD1; j_call: TRBJ2-3; clone_size: -; cdr3_aa: CASSRGQGTDTQYF; cdr3_nt: TGTGCCAGCTCACGCGGACAGGGGACAGATACGCAGTATTTT
v_call: TRBV4-1; d_call: -; j_call: TRBJ1-2; clone_size: -; cdr3_aa: CASSQKAGWDGYTF; cdr3_nt: TGCGCCAGCAGCCAAAAGGCGGGTTGGGATGGCTACACCTTC
v_call: TRBV19; d_call: -; j_call: TRBJ1-5; clone_size: -; cdr3_aa: CASSTNPAGNQPQHF; cdr3_nt: TGTGCCAGTAGTACCAATCCTGCCGGGAATCAGCCCCAGCATTTT
v_call: TRBV4-3; d_call: TRBD1; j_call: TRBJ1-2; clone_size: -; cdr3_aa: CASSQDGQDYGYTF; cdr3_nt: TGCGCCAGCAGCCAAGACGGACAGGACTATGGCTACACCTTC
v_call: TRBV5-4; d_call: -; j_call: TRBJ1-1; clone_size: -; cdr3_aa: CASAPTGNTEAFF; cdr3_nt: TGTGCCAGCGCCCCGACAGGGAACACTGAAGCTTTCTTT
v_call: TRBV5-8; d_call: -; j_call: TRBJ1-3; clone_size: -; cdr3_aa: CASSFWQRNSGNTIYF; cdr3_nt: TGTGCCAGCAGTTTTTGGCAGAGGAACTCTGGAAACACCATATATTTT
v_call: TRBV27; d_call: -; j_call: TRBJ1-1; clone_size: few; cdr3_aa: CASSLGPRNTEAFF; cdr3_nt: TGTGCCAGCAGTTTAGGGCCGAGAAACACTGAAGCTTTCTTT
v_call: TRBV19; d_call: -; j_call: TRBJ1-5; clone_size: -; cdr3_aa: CASGPQGDSNQPQHF; cdr3_nt: TGTGCCAGTGGGCCTCAGGGCGATAGCAATCAGCCCCAGCATTTT
v_call: TRBV5-6; d_call: -; j_call: TRBJ1-2; clone_size: -; cdr3_aa: CASSARGNTYGYTF; cdr3_nt: TGTGCCAGCAGCGCCAGGGGAAACACCTATGGCTACACCTTC
v_call: TRBV2; d_call: -; j_call: TRBJ2-5; clone_size: -; cdr3_aa: CASSTDGEETQYF; cdr3_nt: TGTGCCAGCAGTACCGACGGGGAAGAGACCCAGTACTTC
v_call: TRBV5-6; d_call: -; j_call: TRBJ1-5; clone_size: -; cdr3_aa: CASSKDRGNQPQHF; cdr3_nt: TGTGCCAGCAGCAAAGACCGGGGGAATCAGCCCCAGCATTTT
v_call: TRBV5-6; d_call: TRBD1; j_call: TRBJ2-7; clone_size: -; cdr3_aa: CASSGYGQGIHEQYF; cdr3_nt: TGTGCCAGCAGCGGATACGGACAGGGGATACACGAGCAGTACTTC
v_call: TRBV4-1; d_call: TRBD2; j_call: TRBJ2-7; clone_size: -; cdr3_aa: CASSQGPYSGARTYEQYF; cdr3_nt: TGCGCCAGCAGCCAAGGCCCTTATAGCGGGGCCCGCACCTACGAGCAGTACTTC
v_call: TRBV5-1; d_call: TRBD1; j_call: TRBJ1-2; clone_size: -; cdr3_aa: CASSPWRDRGESNYGYTF; cdr3_nt: TGCGCCAGCAGCCCCTGGAGGGACAGGGGTGAGTCTAACTATGGCTACACCTTC
v_call: TRBV3-1/TRBV3-2; d_call: -; j_call: TRBJ1-1; clone_size: few; cdr3_aa: CASSQVSGDTEAFF; cdr3_nt: TGTGCCAGCAGCCAAGTGTCCGGGGACACTGAAGCTTTCTTT
v_call: TRBV19; d_call: TRBD1; j_call: TRBJ2-7; clone_size: once; cdr3_aa: CASSIARQGGEQYF; cdr3_nt: TGTGCCAGTAGTATAGCGAGACAGGGGGGCGAGCAGTACTTC
v_call: TRBV27; d_call: -; j_call: TRBJ2-7; clone_size: -; cdr3_aa: CASSLIGTGSVYEQYF; cdr3_nt: TGTGCCAGCAGTTTAATCGGGACTGGGTCTGTCTACGAGCAGTACTTC
v_call: TRBV10-3; d_call: TRBD1; j_call: TRBJ2-7; clone_size: -; cdr3_aa: CAIRADRGRSYEQYF; cdr3_nt: TGTGCCATCAGGGCGGACAGGGGACGCTCCTACGAGCAGTACTTC
v_call: TRBV29-1; d_call: TRBD2; j_call: TRBJ2-5; clone_size: -; cdr3_aa: CSAGTSGIRYF; cdr3_nt: TGCAGCGCCGGGACTAGCGGCATCAGGTACTTC
v_call: TRBV5-4; d_call: TRBD1; j_call: TRBJ1-1; clone_size: -; cdr3_aa: CASRQGPNTEAFF; cdr3_nt: TGTGCCAGCAGACAGGGGCCAAACACTGAAGCTTTCTTT
v_call: TRBV5-4; d_call: -; j_call: TRBJ1-1; clone_size: medium-sized; cdr3_aa: CASSPRRILGALSF; cdr3_nt: TGTGCCAGCAGCCCACGCCGGATCCTAGGGGCCCTTTCCTTT
v_call: TRBV7-9; d_call: -; j_call: TRBJ2-7; clone_size: few; cdr3_aa: CASSLGLEQYF; cdr3_nt: TGTGCCAGCAGCTTAGGGCTGGAGCAGTACTTC
v_call: TRBV6-6; d_call: -; j_call: TRBJ2-7; clone_size: -; cdr3_aa: CASSLQDSYEQYF; cdr3_nt: TGTGCCAGCAGCCTCCAGGATTCCTACGAGCAGTACTTC
v_call: TRBV3-1/TRBV3-2; d_call: -; j_call: TRBJ2-7; clone_size: -; cdr3_aa: CASSQDPGQSSYEQYF; cdr3_nt: TGTGCCAGCAGCCAAGATCCCGGACAGAGCTCCTACGAGCAGTACTTC
v_call: TRBV2; d_call: TRBD1; j_call: TRBJ2-1; clone_size: once; cdr3_aa: CASSWDRGGNEQFF; cdr3_nt: TGTGCCAGCAGTTGGGACAGGGGCGGCAATGAGCAGTTCTTC
v_call: TRBV29-1; d_call: -; j_call: TRBJ1-1; clone_size: -; cdr3_aa: CSVALQALNTEAFF; cdr3_nt: TGCAGCGTTGCTTTACAGGCCTTGAACACTGAAGCTTTCTTT
v_call: TRBV24-1; d_call: -; j_call: TRBJ1-2; clone_size: -; cdr3_aa: CATSDEGRSYTF; cdr3_nt: TGTGCCACCAGTGATGAGGGCAGGAGCTACACCTTC
v_call: TRBV7-2; d_call: TRBD2; j_call: TRBJ2-1; clone_size: -; cdr3_aa: CASSLSGGASYNEQFF; cdr3_nt: TGTGCCAGCAGCCTTAGCGGGGGGGCCTCATACAATGAGCAGTTCTTC
v_call: TRBV7-9; d_call: -; j_call: TRBJ1-4; clone_size: -; cdr3_aa: CASSLAPQGYEKLFF; cdr3_nt: TGTGCCAGCAGCTTAGCACCCCAGGGGTATGAAAAACTGTTTTTT
v_call: TRBV19; d_call: TRBD1; j_call: TRBJ1-2; clone_size: few; cdr3_aa: CASSVPGTGVGYTF; cdr3_nt: TGTGCCAGTAGTGTCCCCGGGACAGGGGTTGGCTACACCTTC
v_call: TRBV6-1; d_call: -; j_call: TRBJ1-3; clone_size: once; cdr3_aa: CASSERDFSGNTIYF; cdr3_nt: TGTGCCAGCAGTGAACGTGACTTCTCTGGAAACACCATATATTTT
v_call: TRBV11-2; d_call: -; j_call: TRBJ1-1; clone_size: many; cdr3_aa: CASSLGANTEAFF; cdr3_nt: TGTGCCAGCAGCCTAGGGGCGAACACTGAAGCTTTCTTT
v_call: TRBV6-5; d_call: TRBD2; j_call: TRBJ2-7; clone_size: -; cdr3_aa: CASIRTSGYEQYF; cdr3_nt: TGTGCCAGCATCAGGACTAGCGGTTACGAGCAGTACTTC